The 14 T cell receptor beta chains given below trace back to one sample, sequenced in a study of post-analysis software for immune sequencing data. These TCRs are of unknown antigen specificity. Built from TCR beta cDNA, the libraries had unique molecular identifiers in them. A single record per CDR3 protein comes from TCRdb applying MiXCR to the PCR reads. The repertoire holds a few hundred thousand distinct CDR3 sequences, with around 33% as singletons. Study observations and caveats: Five TRBV segments, TRBV5-6, TRBV5-1 and TRBV20-1 among them, were found more frequent in patients than controls.

The source material was blood. The receptors were sampled from a girl between 10 and 17 years old with multiple sclerosis.

This clonotype was detected a few times. V gene TRBV3-1 combines with J gene TRBJ1-5; possible D gene TRBD1, 5 bases. Between the trimmed V and J ends, which lost 3 bases and 7 bases, there was a span of 10 bases. CDR1 is LGHDT, CDR2 YNNKEL, per germline (reference sequence). CDR3 size: 13 residues. CDR3: CASSQEGLQPQHF. The CDR3 nucleotides are TGTGCCAGCAGCCAGGAGGGGTTACAGCCCCAGCATTTT.

This clonotype was detected only a few times. The gene calls are TRBV12-3 or TRBV12-4 and TRBJ2-5; D might be TRBD1 (6 bases). The CDR3 is made up of 15 amino acids. Trimming shortened V by 6 bases and J by 5 bases, and 19 bases separated the two germline ends. CDR3 protein: CASSDRSRISETQYF. In DNA, the CDR3 is TGTGCCAGCAGCGACAGGTCGCGTATCTCTGAGACCCAGTACTTC.

This chain joins TRBV28 and TRBJ1-4; 12 bases agree with TRBD1. CDR1 and CDR2 from the germline V gene are MDHEN and SYDVKM. V lost 4 bases and J lost 8; bases outside the gene matches: 11. The CDR3 is 17 residues long. The DNA for the CDR3 is TGTGCCAGCAGTTGGGTCGGGACAGGGGGCGTCGGGGAAAAACTGTTTTTT. Translation gives CASSWVGTGGVGEKLFF.

The rearrangement uses TRBV27 and TRBJ1-1; D may be TRBD1 (6 bases). Germline V gene lookup returns CDR1 MNHEY and CDR2 SMNVEV (reference sequence). CDR3 length equals 14 residues. V was trimmed by 6 bases and J by 4 bases, leaving 15 bases between them. DNA for the CDR3: TGTGCCAGCAGGCTGGGGGCCAGGAGCACTGAAGCTTTCTTT. Its protein is CASRLGARSTEAFF.

This sequence joins TRBV15 and TRBJ2-5; possibly TRBD1 for D (5 bases). The CDR3 spans 16 residues. Between the trimmed V and J ends, which lost 0 bases and 2 bases, there was a span of 13 bases. Germline V gene sequence: CDR1 LNHNV, CDR2 YYDKDF (reference sequence). The DNA of the CDR3 is TGTGCCACCAGCAGAGATCGCACAGGCCGGCAAGAGACCCAGTACTTC. Protein sequence: CATSRDRTGRQETQYF.

As for this clonotype: Its ends do not fully match the called genes, so a read error is possible. V is TRBV3-1 and J is TRBJ1-3, with D possibly TRBD1 on 5 matching bases. Germline assignment: CDR1 LGHDT and CDR2 YNNKEL (reference sequence). The CDR3 contains 16 residues. The CDR3 DNA reads TGTGCCGGCAGCCACCACTACAGGAGCTCTGGAAACACCATATATTTT. Translation: CAGSHHYRSSGNTIYF.

V is TRBV4-3 and J is TRBJ2-5, with TRBD1 matching 9 bases. CDR1 is LGHNA, CDR2 YSLEER, per germline. This CDR3 has 17 amino acids. Trimming took 0 bases from V and 5 from J; bases not matched to a gene: 10. Written as DNA, the CDR3 is TGCGCCAGCAGCCAAGATTCATCTGGGACAGGGAGTGAGACCCAGTACTTC. Translation gives CASSQDSSGTGSETQYF.

The table lists this clonotype with a few counts. This chain links TRBV29-1 with TRBJ2-5, with D possibly being TRBD1 (6 bases). The V end lost 5 bases, the J end lost 5 bases, and 12 bases lay between the germline ends. In germline, CDR1 is SQVTM, CDR2 ANQGSEA. The CDR3 is made up of 12 amino acids. CDR3 residues: CSVYGTRETQYF. The CDR3 DNA reads as TGCAGCGTTTACGGGACACGCGAGACCCAGTACTTC.

The rearrangement links TRBV2 to TRBJ2-5; TRBD2 matches at 8 bases. CDR1 is SNHLY, CDR2 FYNNEI, per germline. The CDR3 extends over 17 amino acids. The J segment lost 1 base and the V segment lost 1 base, leaving 8 bases of the junction unmatched. The chain's CDR3 is CASSEGRSGGGQETQYF. In nucleotides, the CDR3 is TGTGCCAGCAGTGAAGGACGGAGCGGGGGCGGCCAAGAGACCCAGTACTTC.

The J gene is TRBJ2-5, the V gene TRBV18; D is possibly TRBD1 or TRBD2 (5 bases each). Germline V gene lookup returns CDR1 KGHSH and CDR2 LQKENI. The CDR3 loop spans 14 amino acids. Between the trimmed V and J ends, which lost 2 bases and 7 bases, there was a span of 14 bases. CDR3 sequence reads: CASSPMGVEGTQYF. CDR3 nucleotides: TGTGCCAGCTCACCAATGGGGGTAGAAGGGACCCAGTACTTC.

This clonotype has only a few counts. This chain connects TRBV4-3 to TRBJ1-1; tentative D call: TRBD1 (5 bases). The germline V and J ends were trimmed by 0 bases and 4 bases, with 15 bases remaining between them. The germline CDR1 and CDR2 sequences are LGHNA and YSLEER. The CDR3 totals 16 residues. The CDR3 protein is CASSQERGTFATEAFF. For the CDR3, the DNA is TGCGCCAGCAGCCAAGAGAGAGGGACTTTTGCCACTGAAGCTTTCTTT.

The chain recombines TRBV29-1 with TRBJ2-7; 8 nucleotides agree with TRBD1. This CDR3 comprises 13 residues. CDR1 is SQVTM and CDR2 is ANQGSEA in the germline V gene. Trimming at V came to 4 bases and at J to 2 bases, leaving 4 bases not matched to a gene. The CDR3 sequence: CSVGPRGPYEQYF. For the CDR3, the DNA is TGCAGCGTTGGACCCAGGGGGCCCTACGAGCAGTACTTC.

The rearrangement links TRBV5-1 to TRBJ2-5; 10 bases match TRBD2. The CDR3 runs 16 residues. Trimming removed 0 bases from V and 4 bases from J; junction bases left unmatched: 6. Germline CDR1 and CDR2: SGHRS and YFSETQ. This CDR3 is CASSLEGTSARETQYF. The DNA for the CDR3 is TGCGCCAGCAGCTTGGAAGGGACTAGCGCCCGAGAGACCCAGTACTTC.

V usage is TRBV5-6 and J usage is TRBJ2-2; TRBD1 or TRBD2 may be the D gene (6 bases each). Germline values: CDR1 SGHDT, CDR2 YYEEEE. V dropped 1 base and J dropped 3 bases, with 16 bases sitting between them. This CDR3 region has 17 residues. CDR3 DNA: TGTGCCAGCAGCTTGTATTTCGGGGGCGCGTACACCGGGGAGCTGTTTTTT. Translated: CASSLYFGGAYTGELFF.